This section outlines one TCR beta chain sequence together with its context. The target antigen is unknown. This specimen belongs to a study of T cell responses to AZD1222 COVID-19 vaccine. The CDR3 has 17 amino acids. J lost 2 bases, V lost 5 bases, and 10 bases had no gene match. Germline CDR1 reads SEHNR; CDR2 reads FQNEAQ (reference sequence). Findings of the study overall: Most donors were white British and more were female, and clonal diversity was possibly underestimated. Baseline testing showed seropositivity in only a handful of AZD1222 recipients. Vaccine-associated CD4 TCRs spanned spike, dominant at 160-218 and 743-854. Spike-specific TCR breadth and depth both grew after two AZD1222 doses.

Sequencing used immunoSEQ multiplex PCR; TCRdb keeps in-frame clones, though not all of them. The sample has about 88,000 clones; about 91% are singletons. The chain has TRBV7-9 and TRBJ2-1; the match to TRBD1 covers 9 bases. The input for sequencing was peripheral blood, taken on day 0 of AZD1222 vaccination. The sequence was collected from an adult in good health. The CDR3 protein is CASSTGSGTGTYNEQFF. The CDR3 DNA reads TGTGCCAGCAGCACCGGCTCCGGGACAGGGACCTACAATGAGCAGTTCTTC.